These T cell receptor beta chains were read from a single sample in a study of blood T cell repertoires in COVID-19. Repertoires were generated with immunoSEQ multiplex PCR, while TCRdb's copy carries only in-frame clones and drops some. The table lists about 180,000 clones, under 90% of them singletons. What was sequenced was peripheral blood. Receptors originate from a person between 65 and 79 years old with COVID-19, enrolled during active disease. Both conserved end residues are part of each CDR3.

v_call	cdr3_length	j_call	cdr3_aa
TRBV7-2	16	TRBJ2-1	CASSPQVAGGGNGQFF
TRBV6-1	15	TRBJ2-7	CASSEISGHTYEQYF
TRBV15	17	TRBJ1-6	CATSNRGRNSYNSPLHF
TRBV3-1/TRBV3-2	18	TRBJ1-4	CASSQDKGGAGSGEKLFF
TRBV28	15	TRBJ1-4	CASSLGQGANEKLFF
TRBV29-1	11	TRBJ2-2	CSVFEGGELFF
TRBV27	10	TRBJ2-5	CASSRETQYF
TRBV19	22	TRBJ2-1	CASSIRPSGSLDVGRVYNEQFF
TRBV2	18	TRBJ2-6	CASKTTPGTAPGANVLTF
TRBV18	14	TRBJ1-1	CASSPTGARGEAFF
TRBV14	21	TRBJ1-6	CASSQTQPGSSASSYNSPLHF